These 24 T cell receptor beta chains were sequenced from one sample in a study of Ad26.COV2.S vaccination and SARS-CoV-2 variants listed by TCRdb under 2021. The sample's treatment or condition label is to be understood as: around 19 received Ad26.COV2.S at low or high dose, single or two shots; roughly five received placebo; per-sample allocation not given. For vaccine and placebo recipients, repertoires were sequenced using samples collected on day 63 after the first injection. Library generation was performed with the immunoSEQ multiplex PCR assay. Not all clones reach the TCRdb copy of this immuneACCESS table, which keeps in-frame sequences only. Checked studies attribute under half of the gap to unresolved V genes and leave the rest unexplained. The sample table shows roughly 300,000 clones, and 75% to 90% are seen once. The top ten hold around 5% of the sample. The sample consisted of peripheral blood, taken in a trial of Ad26.COV2.S vaccine versus placebo. These receptors were collected from a person between 18 and 65 years old who received the Ad26.COV2.S COVID-19 vaccine or a placebo.

The chain uses TRBV6-2 or TRBV6-3 and TRBJ2-4; D unclear. Germline lookup yields CDR1 MNHEY and CDR2 SVGEGT. This CDR3 has 18 amino acids. V lost 0 bases to trimming and J lost 1 base, with 16 bases between them. CDR3 sequence reads: CASSYSSSLTQAKNIQYF. CDR3 in DNA: TGTGCCAGCAGTTACTCGAGTTCGTTGACGCAGGCCAAAAACATTCAGTACTTC.

The CDR3 nucleotides are TGCGCCAGCAGCTTGACGGGGGGTGGGACTGAAGCTTTCTTT. It specifies CASSLTGGGTEAFF. The genes are TRBV5-1 and TRBJ1-1, with D possibly TRBD1 on 5 matching bases. From germline, CDR1 is SGHRS and CDR2 YFSETQ. V lost 1 base to trimming and J lost 5 bases, with 12 bases between them. The CDR3 is 14 amino acids.

The chain combines TRBV6-5 with TRBJ1-1; D is ambiguous. Germline-derived CDR1 and CDR2 are MNHEY and SVGAGI. The CDR3 has 16 residues. The germline V and J ends were trimmed by 0 bases and 4 bases, with 15 bases remaining between them. This CDR3 is CASSYSSSLGLTEAFF. DNA of the CDR3: TGTGCCAGCAGTTACTCTTCCTCGCTAGGGCTCACTGAAGCTTTCTTT.

The gene calls are TRBV9 and TRBJ1-2; D possibly corresponds to TRBD1 (5 bases). V dropped 0 bases and J dropped 7 bases, with 10 bases sitting between them. Germline-derived CDR1 and CDR2 are SGDLS and YYNGEE. The CDR3 runs to 13 residues. The CDR3 sequence is CASSVDQGGGYTF. The CDR3 nucleotides read TGTGCCAGCAGCGTAGACCAGGGAGGTGGCTACACCTTC. The full variable domain, rest sourced from reference TRBV9 and TRBJ1-2, is DSGVTQTPKHLITATGQRVTLRCSPRSGDLSVYWYQQSLDQGLQFLIQYYNGEERAKGNILERFSAQQFPDLHSELNLSSLELGDSALYFCASSVDQGGGYTFGSGTRLTVV.

J is TRBJ1-4 and V is TRBV7-9; D not certain. V was trimmed by 5 bases and J by 4 bases, leaving 14 bases between them. The CDR3 length is 15 residues. Looked up from germline, CDR1 is SEHNR and CDR2 is FQNEAQ (reference sequence). The CDR3 reads CASSPLGVDNEKLFF. The CDR3 nucleotides read TGTGCCAGCAGCCCCCTAGGAGTTGATAATGAAAAACTGTTTTTT.

The chain recombines TRBV3-1 (or the pseudogene TRBV3-2) with TRBJ2-5; D unclear. This CDR3 is built from 16 residues. Trimming cost V 1 base and J 3 bases, with 15 bases left between them. The germline CDR1 and CDR2 sequences are LGHDT and YNNKEL (reference sequence). The CDR3, as DNA: TGTGCCAGCAGCCAAGGGATAGGGTACGAAGAAGAGACCCAGTACTTC. Translated: CASSQGIGYEEETQYF.

The chain uses TRBV4-2 and TRBJ2-7, with 9 bases that match TRBD2. J gave up 5 bases and V 4 bases, and 6 bases lay outside the gene matches. The length of the CDR3 is 14 residues. The germline gives CDR1 LGHNA, CDR2 YNFKEQ. This CDR3 reads CASSLAGDDDEQYF. Written as DNA, the CDR3 is TGTGCCAGCAGCCTAGCGGGGGACGACGACGAGCAGTACTTC.

The rearrangement uses TRBV24-1 and TRBJ2-1, with 10 nucleotides matching TRBD2. Germline V gene sequence: CDR1 KGHDR, CDR2 SFDVKD. CDR3 length equals 16 residues. V was clipped by 2 bases and J by 4 bases; unmatched bases: 4. CDR3 coding DNA: TGTGCCACCAGTGATTCAACTAGCGGGGTTTACAATGAGCAGTTCTTC. This gives the protein CATSDSTSGVYNEQFF.

This chain uses TRBV29-1 with TRBJ2-1; the match to TRBD2 covers 14 bases. The V gene's germline CDR1 is SQVTM and CDR2 ANQGSEA. The V segment lost 6 bases and the J segment 3 bases; nucleotides outside the gene matches: 7. The CDR3 spans 16 residues. CDR3 nucleotides: TGCAGCGTAACCGGGACTAGCGGGAGTGGCTACAATGAGCAGTTCTTC. Its protein is CSVTGTSGSGYNEQFF.

V gene TRBV5-1 combines with J gene TRBJ2-5; maybe TRBD2 (6 bases). Trimming shortened V by 4 bases and J by 2 bases, and 12 bases separated the two germline ends. The CDR3 contains 14 residues. Germline-derived CDR1 and CDR2 are SGHRS and YFSETQ. This CDR3 is CASSRDLTQETQYF. The CDR3 DNA sequence: TGCGCCAGCAGCAGGGACTTAACACAAGAGACCCAGTACTTC.

This rearrangement joins TRBV5-4 to TRBJ2-1; unclear D gene. CDR3 length equals 15 residues. Germline values: CDR1 SGHNT, CDR2 YYREEE (reference sequence). The V end lost 4 bases, the J end lost 0 bases, and 11 bases lay between the germline ends. Here the CDR3 reads CASSLMGFSYNEQFF. The DNA of the CDR3 is TGTGCCAGCAGCCTCATGGGATTCTCCTACAATGAGCAGTTCTTC.

The genes are TRBV6-6 and TRBJ1-6; D uncertain. The length of the CDR3 is 14 residues. Germline CDR1 and CDR2: MNHNY and SVGAGI (reference sequence). The V and J ends lost 6 bases and 6 bases respectively, with 12 bases between them. This chain's CDR3 is CASRHSFFNSPLHF. The CDR3 DNA sequence: TGTGCCAGCAGACACAGCTTTTTTAATTCACCCCTCCACTTT.

The V call is TRBV27, the J call TRBJ1-5; D is perhaps TRBD1 (5 bases). The V end lost 8 bases, the J end lost 4 bases, and 12 bases lay between the germline ends. Germline V CDR1 and CDR2: MNHEY, SMNVEV (reference sequence). The CDR3 is made up of 13 amino acids. The CDR3: CASGRQTNQPQHF. The CDR3 region has the DNA TGTGCCAGCGGGCGACAGACTAATCAGCCCCAGCATTTT.

V is TRBV18 and J is TRBJ2-7; tentative D call: TRBD1 (6 bases). The germline CDR1 and CDR2 sequences are KGHSH and LQKENI. The CDR3 loop spans 13 amino acids. V gave up 4 bases and J gave up 0 bases, with 7 bases separating them. The CDR3 protein is CASSRDNSYEQYF. The DNA for the CDR3 is TGTGCCAGCTCACGGGACAACTCCTACGAGCAGTACTTC.

CDR3 in amino acids: CASSISPSGRHYEQYF. The CDR3, as DNA: TGTGCCAGTAGTATCAGTCCTAGCGGGAGGCACTACGAGCAGTACTTC. V and J are TRBV19 and TRBJ2-7, with 11 bases that match TRBD2. With V trimmed by 3 bases and J by 3 bases, 7 bases remained unmatched. The germline gives CDR1 LNHDA, CDR2 SQIVND (reference sequence). The CDR3 is 16 amino acids.

The rearrangement joins TRBV27 to TRBJ1-5; 7 positions match TRBD1. CDR1 and CDR2 (germline): MNHEY, SMNVEV (reference sequence). With V trimmed by 3 bases and J by 2 bases, 1 base remained unmatched. There are 14 residues in the CDR3. The CDR3 reads CASSFTGGNQPQHF. DNA for the CDR3: TGTGCCAGCAGTTTTACAGGGGGCAATCAGCCCCAGCATTTT.

V and J are TRBV21-1 and TRBJ2-1; TRBD1, as called in the table, went unchecked against the DNA. TRBV21-1 counts as a pseudogene. The CDR3 is 15 residues long. The CDR3 here is CASRSGQVKFCEQFF. The CDR3 bases are TGTGCCAGCAGATCCGGACAGGTAAAATTTTGTGAGCAGTTCTTC.

The rearrangement links TRBV5-1 to TRBJ2-1; D remains unclear. The CDR3 contains 12 residues. The germline CDR1 and CDR2 sequences are SGHRS and YFSETQ. The ends were cut back, 2 bases at V and 9 bases at J, with 9 bases in the middle. The CDR3 region has the DNA TGCGCCAGCAGCTTCGACGGTGGTGAGCAGTTCTTC. This codes for CASSFDGGEQFF. The whole variable domain, filled in from reference TRBV5-1 and TRBJ2-1, reads KAGVTQTPRYLIKTRGQQVTLSCSPISGHRSVSWYQQTPGQGLQFLFEYFSETQRNKGNFPGRFSGRQFSNSRSEMNVSTLELGDSALYLCASSFDGGEQFFGPGTRLTVL.

The chain recombines TRBV5-1 with TRBJ1-1; D gene ambiguous. Looked up from germline, CDR1 is SGHRS and CDR2 is YFSETQ. V dropped 1 base and J dropped 5 bases, with 9 bases sitting between them. This CDR3 spans 13 amino acids. CDR3 amino acids: CASSLIISTEAFF. In nucleotides, the CDR3 is TGCGCCAGCAGCTTGATTATCTCTACTGAAGCTTTCTTT. Variable domain in full (rest from reference TRBV5-1 and TRBJ1-1): KAGVTQTPRYLIKTRGQQVTLSCSPISGHRSVSWYQQTPGQGLQFLFEYFSETQRNKGNFPGRFSGRQFSNSRSEMNVSTLELGDSALYLCASSLIISTEAFFGQGTRLTVV.

This chain links TRBV2 with TRBJ2-7, with D perhaps matching TRBD1 or TRBD2 (6 bases each). The CDR3 extends over 16 amino acids. CDR1 and CDR2 from the germline V gene are SNHLY and FYNNEI. V dropped 6 bases and J dropped 4 bases, with 22 bases sitting between them. The CDR3 nucleotides read TGTGCCAGCAGGGCCCGGGGGCTAGGGGGTCAATACGAGCAGTACTTC. Encoded protein: CASRARGLGGQYEQYF.

The genes are TRBV6-1 and TRBJ1-2; D remains ambiguous. This CDR3 has 20 amino acids. From germline, CDR1 is MNHNS and CDR2 SASEGT. Trimming pared 0 bases from V and 1 base from J, leaving 24 bases between. This CDR3 reads CASSEAPFFSGRRVNYGYTF. CDR3 nucleotides: TGTGCCAGCAGTGAAGCTCCGTTTTTTTCGGGTCGACGAGTTAACTATGGCTACACCTTC.

The genes are TRBV6-1 and TRBJ2-1; possible D gene TRBD2, 5 bases. The germline V and J ends were trimmed by 0 bases and 9 bases, with 9 bases remaining between them. The CDR3 is 13 amino acids. CDR1 MNHNS and CDR2 SASEGT come from the germline V gene. This CDR3 reads CASSEALALEQFF. CDR3 nucleotides: TGTGCCAGCAGTGAAGCCCTAGCTCTTGAGCAGTTCTTC.

J is TRBJ2-7 and V is TRBV12-3 or TRBV12-4; D is unresolved. This CDR3 spans 12 amino acids. Deletions cut 2 bases from V and 2 bases from J, with 4 bases between. In DNA form, the CDR3 reads TGTGCCAGCAGTTTATTGACCTACGAGCAGTACTTC. It translates to CASSLLTYEQYF.

The chain links TRBV6-6 to TRBJ2-1; D ambiguous. The germline V and J ends were trimmed by 0 bases and 6 bases, with 9 bases remaining between them. CDR1 and CDR2 (germline): MNHNY, SVGAGI (reference sequence). CDR3 length: 14 amino acids. The CDR3 DNA reads TGTGCCAGCAGTTACTCAGCCTCTTTCAATGAGCAGTTCTTC. This sequence encodes CASSYSASFNEQFF.